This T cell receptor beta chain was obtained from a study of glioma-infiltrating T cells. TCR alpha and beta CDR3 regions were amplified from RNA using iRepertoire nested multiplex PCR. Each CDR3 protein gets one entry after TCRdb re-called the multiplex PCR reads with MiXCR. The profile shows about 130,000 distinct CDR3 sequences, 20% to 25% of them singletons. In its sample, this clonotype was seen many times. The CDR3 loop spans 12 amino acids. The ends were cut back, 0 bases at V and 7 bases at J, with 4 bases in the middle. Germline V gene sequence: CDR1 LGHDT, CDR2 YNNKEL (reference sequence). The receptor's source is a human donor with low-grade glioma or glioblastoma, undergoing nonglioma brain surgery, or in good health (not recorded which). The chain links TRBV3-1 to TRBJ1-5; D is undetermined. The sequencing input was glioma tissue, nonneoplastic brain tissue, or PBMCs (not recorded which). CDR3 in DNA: TGTGCCAGCAGCCAAGACCGACAGCCCCAGCATTTT. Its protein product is CASSQDRQPQHF.